This TCR beta chain comes out of a study of radiotherapy plus CTLA-4 blockade in lung cancer. The length of the CDR3 is 15 residues. Germline V gene lookup returns CDR1 SGHAT and CDR2 FQNNGV. Trimming took off 1 base at V and 4 bases at J, with 10 bases between the two ends. Each patient with chemo-refractory metastatic non-small-cell lung cancer was treated with focal radiation plus CTLA-4 blockade using ipilimumab. Libraries were prepared by immunoSEQ multiplex PCR; TCRdb keeps only in-frame clonotypes and omits some of them. The top ten hold under 3% of the sample, which has about 44,000 clones, 77% seen once. Regarding the study as a whole: After radiotherapy and ipilimumab, tumor-derived clones expanded in peripheral blood. Dynamics of early blood T cell clones, together with interferon-beta, were reportedly the best predictors of response.

With respect to this clone: As yet, its antigen is unknown.

The source was peripheral blood, collected from a patient treated with radiotherapy plus ipilimumab. This clonotype was sampled from a human donor with non-small cell lung cancer whose response to radiotherapy plus ipilimumab could not be evaluated. The J gene is TRBJ2-2, the V gene TRBV11-2; D is perhaps TRBD2 (6 bases). CDR3 loop: CASSLAGVLTGELFF. CDR3 DNA sequence: TGTGCCAGCAGCTTAGCGGGGGTCCTCACCGGGGAGCTGTTTTTT.